This is a list of T cell receptor beta chains from one sample in a study of Graves' ophthalmopathy and Graves' hyperthyroidism. TCRdb reprocessed the multiplex PCR reads with MiXCR, giving one entry per CDR3 protein. This table has hundreds of thousands of distinct CDR3 sequences, 45% appearing once. The sequenced sample consisted of peripheral blood. All receptors derive from an adult man with Graves' ophthalmopathy. CDR3s leave out the opening cysteine and the closing phenylalanine or tryptophan. Some rows mark clone size as missing; the rest say once, few, many or name a class of expanded clone.

CDR3aa	abundance	v_gene	j_gene
ASSGGQANTEAF	few	TRBV5-1	TRBJ1-1
ASSFREAGANVLT	-	TRBV12-3/TRBV12-4	TRBJ2-6
AISVGTSGGPYQETQY	-	TRBV10-3	TRBJ2-5
ASSLPTNEKLF	few	TRBV2	TRBJ1-4
SARVSGTEAF	-	TRBV20-1	TRBJ1-1
ASRRQGAGANVLT	few	TRBV12-3/TRBV12-4	TRBJ2-6
ASSLGAQEKLF	-	TRBV2	TRBJ1-4
ASSLGRAGYT	-	TRBV7-9	TRBJ1-2
ATSDGDRGYNEQF	-	TRBV24-1	TRBJ2-1
SARHRMNTEAF	few	TRBV20-1	TRBJ1-1
ASSTSLGTGTNYGYT	-	TRBV12-3/TRBV12-4	TRBJ1-2
SAAPGARTEAF	-	TRBV20-1	TRBJ1-1
ASSLAIDSSYQPQH	-	TRBV7-8	TRBJ1-5
ASGLAGANQETQY	-	TRBV2	TRBJ2-5
SVADRMEVYGYT	-	TRBV29-1	TRBJ1-2
ASSLGGGNQETQY	-	TRBV7-3	TRBJ2-5
ASSLSGTGLSGTQY	few	TRBV7-9	TRBJ2-5